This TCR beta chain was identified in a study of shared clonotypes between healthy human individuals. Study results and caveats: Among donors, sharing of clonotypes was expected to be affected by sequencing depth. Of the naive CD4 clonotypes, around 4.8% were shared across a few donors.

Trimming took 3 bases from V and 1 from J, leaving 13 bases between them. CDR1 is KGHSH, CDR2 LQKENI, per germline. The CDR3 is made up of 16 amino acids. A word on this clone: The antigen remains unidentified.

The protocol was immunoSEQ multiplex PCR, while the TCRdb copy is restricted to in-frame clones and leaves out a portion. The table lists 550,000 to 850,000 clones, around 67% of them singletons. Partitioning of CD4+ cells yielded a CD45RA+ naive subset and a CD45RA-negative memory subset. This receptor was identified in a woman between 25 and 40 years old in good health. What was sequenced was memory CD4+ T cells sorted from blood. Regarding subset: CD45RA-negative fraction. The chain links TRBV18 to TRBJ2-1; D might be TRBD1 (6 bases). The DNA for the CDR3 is TGTGCCAGCTCACCTAGGGGGACGACTTCCTACAATGAGCAGTTCTTC. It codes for CASSPRGTTSYNEQFF.